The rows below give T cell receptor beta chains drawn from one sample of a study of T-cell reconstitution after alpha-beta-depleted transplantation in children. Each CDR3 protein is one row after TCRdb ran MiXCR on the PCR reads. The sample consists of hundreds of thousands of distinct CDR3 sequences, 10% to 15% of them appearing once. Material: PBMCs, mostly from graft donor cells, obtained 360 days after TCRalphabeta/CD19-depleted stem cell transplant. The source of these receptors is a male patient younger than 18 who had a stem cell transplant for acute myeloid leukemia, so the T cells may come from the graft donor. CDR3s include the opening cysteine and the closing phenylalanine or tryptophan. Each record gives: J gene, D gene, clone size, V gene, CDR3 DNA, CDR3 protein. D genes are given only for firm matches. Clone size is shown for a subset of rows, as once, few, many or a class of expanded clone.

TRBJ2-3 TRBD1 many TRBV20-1 TGCAGTGCCTCCGGGACAGGGGCTGTAGATACGCAGTATTTT CSASGTGAVDTQYF
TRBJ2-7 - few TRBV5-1 TGCGCCAGCAGCCCCTTGGAGCAGTACTTC CASSPLEQYF
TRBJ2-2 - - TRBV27 TGTGCCAGCAGCACCCCCGGGACACAGAACACCGGGGAGCTGTTTTTT CASSTPGTQNTGELFF
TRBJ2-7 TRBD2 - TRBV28 TGTGCCAGCAGTCCAGGGACTACCAGCTCCTACGAGCAGTACTTC CASSPGTTSSYEQYF
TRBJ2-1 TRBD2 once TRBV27 TGTGCCAGCCAAATGGTAGCGGGAGGTAGATCCTACAATGAGCAGTTCTTC CASQMVAGGRSYNEQFF
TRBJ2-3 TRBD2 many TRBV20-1 TGCAGTGCTGTCCTGAATGCGGGAGACCCAGATACGCAGTATTTT CSAVLNAGDPDTQYF
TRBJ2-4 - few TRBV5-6 TGTGCCAGCACCCGAACAGGGGCCAAAAACATTCAGTACTTC CASTRTGAKNIQYF
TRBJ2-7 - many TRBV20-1 TGCAGTGGGTCGGCAGGAATCTCCTACGAGCAGTACTTC CSGSAGISYEQYF
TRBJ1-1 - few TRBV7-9 TGTGCCAGCAGCCGAGTCGGGACTGAAGCTTTCTTT CASSRVGTEAFF
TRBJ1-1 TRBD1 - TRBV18 TGTGCCAGCTCACCGGACAGGTGGGGCCCGAACACTGAAGCTTTCTTT CASSPDRWGPNTEAFF
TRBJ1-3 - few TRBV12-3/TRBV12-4 TGTGCCAGCAGTTTTCCGGGGAACTCTGGAAACACCATATATTTT CASSFPGNSGNTIYF
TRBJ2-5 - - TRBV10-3 TGTGCCATCAGTGCGTTTAAGAGGGACCAAGAGACCCAGTACTTC CAISAFKRDQETQYF
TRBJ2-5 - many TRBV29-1 TGCAGCGTTGAACCCGGAATCCACCAAGAGACCCAGTACTTC CSVEPGIHQETQYF
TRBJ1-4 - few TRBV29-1 TGCAGCGCAACAAGGGGAACTAATGAAAAACTGTTTTTT CSATRGTNEKLFF
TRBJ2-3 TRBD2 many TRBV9 TGTGCCAGCAGCGTAGTGGTTAGCGGGAGTTGGGATACGCAGTATTTT CASSVVVSGSWDTQYF
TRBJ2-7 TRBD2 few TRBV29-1 TGCAGCGTTGAAGCTAACCTTGGGGGGGCCTACGAGCAGTACTTC CSVEANLGGAYEQYF
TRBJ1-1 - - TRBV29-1 TGCAGCGTTGAACAGGTCCTGAACACTGAAGCTTTCTTT CSVEQVLNTEAFF
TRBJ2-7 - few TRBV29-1 TGCAGCGTTGGGTTGTTTTCCTACGAGCAGTACTTC CSVGLFSYEQYF
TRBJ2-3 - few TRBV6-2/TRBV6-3 TGTGCCAGCCTTAGAGGCGGGCACCGGCACACGGATACGCAGTATTTT CASLRGGHRHTDTQYF
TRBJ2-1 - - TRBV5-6 TGTGCCAGCAGCTTGATCGGCCCGATTTACAATGAGCAGTTCTTC CASSLIGPIYNEQFF
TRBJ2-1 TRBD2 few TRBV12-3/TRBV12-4 TGTGCCAGCAGTGGGAAGCGGGAGTTTTACAATGAGCAGTTCTTC CASSGKREFYNEQFF
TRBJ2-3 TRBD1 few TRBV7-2 TGTGCCAGCAGCCCTTCTGGACAGGGTTTCGATACGCAGTATTTT CASSPSGQGFDTQYF